These 6 T cell receptor beta chains share one sample of origin, sequenced in a study of beta chain features in type 1 diabetes. cDNA synthesis used the whole RNA isolate, giving expressed TCRB sequences. Sequenced by immunoSEQ multiplex PCR; TCRdb stores in-frame clones only, minus some. The repertoire has more than 250,000 clones, roughly an eighth of them found once; the top ten carry over 0.015%. No antigen has been identified for these receptors. Study-wide points: When Type 1 diabetes patients were examined, their TCRB CDR3s proved moderately but significantly shorter in all four CD4+ subsets.

Sequencing input: naive CD4+ T cells from blood. Receptor source: a man younger than 40 with type 1 diabetes.

The chain links TRBV7-2 to TRBJ2-7; 9 bases align to TRBD1. Germline CDR1 reads SGHTA; CDR2 reads FQGNSA. The length of the CDR3 is 16 residues. V dropped 1 base and J dropped 2; count of bases not matched to a gene: 6. CDR3 nucleotide sequence: TGTGCCAGCAGCTTAGTTGGAGGGACAGGGACCTACGAGCAGTACTTC. Its translation is CASSLVGGTGTYEQYF.

This clone was seen only a few times. J is TRBJ2-1 and V is TRBV28, with 12 bases lining up with TRBD2. This CDR3 has 17 residues. Germline CDR1 reads MDHEN; CDR2 reads SYDVKM. Trimming cost V 5 bases and J 3 bases; bases outside gene matches: 8. CDR3 sequence reads: CASSLPGLAGNYNEQFF. CDR3 in DNA: TGTGCCAGCAGTCTCCCCGGACTAGCGGGAAACTACAATGAGCAGTTCTTC.

The V gene is TRBV4-2, the J gene TRBJ2-1; 14 bases map to TRBD2. CDR1 LGHNA and CDR2 YNFKEQ come from the germline V gene. The length of the CDR3 is 16 residues. Trimming took 2 bases from V and 13 from J; bases not matched to a gene: 10. CDR3 DNA sequence: TGTGCCAGCAGCCAATTTCCAGGACTAGCGGGAGGATATCAGTTCTTC. Protein product: CASSQFPGLAGGYQFF.

This clone was recorded a few times. This chain uses TRBV5-1 with TRBJ2-2; 8 nucleotides agree with TRBD2. The length of the CDR3 is 13 residues. The germline V gene has CDR1 SGHRS and CDR2 YFSETQ. V trimming: 7 bases; J trimming: 7 bases; junction bases outside the gene matches: 6. Here the CDR3 DNA reads TGCGCCAGCGGCTCACTAGCGGACGGGGAGCTGTTTTTT. Its protein is CASGSLADGELFF.

The chain has TRBV5-1 and TRBJ1-1, with D tentatively TRBD1 (6 bases). CDR1 and CDR2 from the germline V gene are SGHRS and YFSETQ. The CDR3 sequence is 13 residues long. Trimming stripped 0 bases from V and 5 bases from J, with 8 bases between. For the CDR3, the DNA is TGCGCCAGCAGCTTGGGAAGGGGGACTGAAGCTTTCTTT. Amino acid sequence: CASSLGRGTEAFF.

The chain carries TRBV19 and TRBJ2-1; possibly TRBD1 for D (6 bases). Per germline, CDR1 LNHDA and CDR2 SQIVND (reference sequence). This CDR3 has 16 residues. Trimming pared 4 bases from V and 2 bases from J, leaving 15 bases between. The CDR3 DNA follows: TGTGCCAGTAGTACCCCGACAGGAGCTACCTACAATGAGCAGTTCTTC. Translated: CASSTPTGATYNEQFF.